This passage covers 15 T cell receptor beta chains from one sample sequenced in a study of shared clonotypes between healthy human individuals. TCRdb keeps only in-frame clones here, not all; method: immunoSEQ multiplex PCR. Of about 2.4 million clones listed, 90% to 95% are singletons. The specimen sequenced was naive CD4+ T cells from PBMCs. Described subset: CD45RA+ positively selected. These receptors all come from a man aged 18-30 years in good health. Some clones in this sample may be carry-over from other donors' samples.

This rearrangement joins TRBV5-4 to TRBJ2-1; D might be TRBD1 or TRBD2, each matching 7 bases. Trimming shortened V by 9 bases and J by 5 bases, and 18 bases separated the two germline ends. The V gene's germline CDR1 is SGHNT and CDR2 YYREEE (reference sequence). The CDR3 is 14 residues long. This chain's CDR3 is CATLGGGTNNEQFF. The CDR3 DNA reads as TGTGCCACACTAGGGGGCGGGACTAACAATGAGCAGTTCTTC. The full variable domain, with the rest looked up from reference TRBV5-4 and TRBJ2-1, is ETGVTQSPTHLIKTRGQQVTLRCSSQSGHNTVSWYQQALGQGPQFIFQYYREEENGRGNFPPRFSGLQFPNYSSELNVNALELDDSALYLCATLGGGTNNEQFFGPGTRLTVL.

The chain links TRBV5-6 to TRBJ1-2; maybe TRBD1 (6 bases). The V gene lost 2 bases and the J gene lost 6 bases, with 11 bases spanning the gap. CDR1 SGHDT and CDR2 YYEEEE come from the germline V gene. The CDR3 has 13 amino acids. In DNA form, the CDR3 reads TGTGCCAGCAGCTTCCCACAGGGCGATGGCTACACCTTC. Translation gives CASSFPQGDGYTF.

The count of this clone is one. The chain joins TRBV28 to TRBJ1-2, with D maybe TRBD1 (5 bases). The CDR3 spans 19 residues. CDR1 and CDR2 from the germline V gene are MDHEN and SYDVKM. V lost 3 bases, J lost 4 bases, and 27 bases lay in between. CDR3 sequence reads: CASSFSNVGLGTIGYGYTF. The CDR3 DNA follows: TGTGCCAGCAGTTTTAGTAATGTGGGACTTGGCACTATAGGCTATGGCTACACCTTC.

The rearrangement joins TRBV11-1 to TRBJ2-7, with D possibly matching TRBD1 (5 bases). Germline V CDR1 and CDR2: SGHAT, FQDESV (reference sequence). The V end lost 0 bases, the J end lost 5 bases, and 11 bases lay between the germline ends. The CDR3 loop spans 14 amino acids. The DNA of the CDR3 is TGTGCCAGCAGCTTAGCGCTAAGGGGAAACGAGCAGTACTTC. Translating gives CASSLALRGNEQYF. The full variable domain, its missing parts supplied by reference TRBV11-1 and TRBJ2-7, is EAEVAQSPRYKITEKSQAVAFWCDPISGHATLYWYRQILGQGPELLVQFQDESVVDDSQLPKDRFSAERLKGVDSTLKIQPAELGDSAMYLCASSLALRGNEQYFGPGTRLTVT.

The chain couples TRBV6-1 to TRBJ1-5; D unclear. The CDR3 spans 16 residues. Trimming pared 4 bases from V and 0 bases from J, leaving 13 bases between. Germline values: CDR1 MNHNS, CDR2 SASEGT. CDR3 loop: CASSALVQSSNQPQHF. DNA for the CDR3: TGTGCCAGCAGTGCGTTAGTCCAGAGTAGCAATCAGCCCCAGCATTTT.

This clone was observed a single time. V and J are TRBV28 and TRBJ2-1, with 9 bases aligning to TRBD2. CDR3 length equals 16 residues. CDR1 is MDHEN and CDR2 is SYDVKM in the germline V gene. Unmatched junction bases numbered 5, after V lost 1 base and J lost 4 bases. DNA of the CDR3: TGTGCCAGCAGTTTATTTTCTAGCGGGAATTACAATGAGCAGTTCTTC. Translation: CASSLFSSGNYNEQFF.

This chain connects TRBV6-4 to TRBJ2-5; 11 bases map to TRBD1. V was pared by 6 bases and J by 5 bases, with 8 bases of the junction left unmatched. Germline lookup yields CDR1 MRHNA and CDR2 SNTAGT. The CDR3 is 15 amino acids. CDR3 in amino acids: CASSPPDRGPETQYF. In nucleotides, the CDR3 is TGTGCCAGCAGCCCCCCGGACAGGGGGCCGGAGACCCAGTACTTC.

This clone was picked up one time. The chain is built from TRBV28 and TRBJ2-2; D could derive from TRBD1 or TRBD2 (5 bases each). V lost 2 bases and J lost 2, with 12 bases in between. Germline V gene sequence: CDR1 MDHEN, CDR2 SYDVKM. The CDR3 has 16 residues. CDR3 residues: CASSLIAGANTGELFF. For the CDR3, the DNA is TGTGCCAGCAGTTTAATCGCCGGGGCTAACACCGGGGAGCTGTTTTTT.

J is TRBJ1-5 and V is TRBV2; D is possibly TRBD1 (5 bases). CDR1 and CDR2 from the germline V gene are SNHLY and FYNNEI. Between the trimmed V and J ends, which lost 8 bases and 0 bases, there was a span of 11 bases. This CDR3 region has 14 residues. CDR3 sequence: CASAGVYSNQPQHF. The CDR3 DNA follows: TGTGCCAGCGCGGGGGTCTATAGCAATCAGCCCCAGCATTTT.

This chain uses TRBV5-1 with TRBJ2-5; a weak D match, TRBD1 (5 bases). In germline, CDR1 is SGHRS, CDR2 YFSETQ. This CDR3 contains 15 residues. V lost 1 base, J lost 4 bases, and 14 bases lay in between. CDR3 in amino acids: CASSLRLGVGETQYF. CDR3 nucleotides: TGCGCCAGCAGCTTGAGGTTAGGGGTGGGAGAGACCCAGTACTTC.

This chain uses TRBV4-3 with TRBJ2-7; D uncertain. CDR3 length: 15 amino acids. Germline CDR1 and CDR2: LGHNA and YSLEER. V lost 0 bases and J lost 0, with 9 bases in between. CDR3 in amino acids: CASSQEFPGSYEQYF. The CDR3 DNA follows: TGCGCCAGCAGCCAAGAGTTTCCGGGCTCCTACGAGCAGTACTTC.

The chain recombines TRBV27 with TRBJ2-6; no clear D. V was cut by 5 bases and J by 0 bases, with 11 bases left in between. Germline CDR1 reads MNHEY; CDR2 reads SMNVEV (reference sequence). This CDR3 is 16 amino acids long. The CDR3 spells CASSLATSSGANVLTF. CDR3 DNA: TGTGCCAGCAGTCTCGCGACGAGCTCTGGGGCCAACGTCCTGACTTTC.

V usage is TRBV29-1 and J usage is TRBJ2-1; weak D call: TRBD1 (6 bases). There are 14 residues in the CDR3. CDR1 and CDR2 (germline): SQVTM, ANQGSEA. With 6 bases removed from V and 0 bases from J, the gap between germline ends came to 12 bases. The CDR3 nucleotides are TGCAGCGTAGTAGACAGGAGCTCCTACAATGAGCAGTTCTTC. This codes for CSVVDRSSYNEQFF.

Remarks on this clone: Other DNA sequences in the same sample also yield this CDR3. This chain connects TRBV28 to TRBJ2-2, with D possibly being TRBD1 (6 bases). This CDR3 is built from 15 residues. Germline V gene sequence: CDR1 MDHEN, CDR2 SYDVKM. V was trimmed by 6 bases and J by 0 bases, leaving 11 bases between them. The CDR3 bases are TGTGCCAGCAGCCGTGGGGGCGCGAACACCGGGGAGCTGTTTTTT. This codes for CASSRGGANTGELFF.

For the CDR3, the DNA is TGCGCCAGCAGCCAAGTTCTGGGGGCCCGGAGAGCCGCAGATACGCAGTATTTT. Protein sequence: CASSQVLGARRAADTQYF. V and J are TRBV4-1 and TRBJ2-3; a possible D gene is TRBD1 (6 bases). The CDR3 loop spans 18 amino acids. CDR1 and CDR2 (germline): MGHRA, YSYEKL. V lost 1 base, J lost 4 bases, and 21 bases lay in between.